The 24 T cell receptor beta chains in this list originate from one sample, sequenced in a study of OX40 agonist ivuxolimab in advanced cancers. Assay: immunoSEQ multiplex PCR; the TCRdb copy retains only in-frame clones and omits some. The table lists about 110,000 clones, 75% to 95% of them singletons. Specimen: CD4+ or CD8+ T cells sorted from blood, collected in a trial of the OX40 agonist ivuxolimab. These TCRs come from an adult with an advanced solid tumor such as melanoma, head and neck, liver or kidney cancer.

This clone was seen only a few times. V gene TRBV7-3 combines with J gene TRBJ1-1; 7 bases agree with TRBD1. The CDR3 covers 14 residues. Per germline, CDR1 SGHTA and CDR2 FQGTGA. Germline trimming cut 0 bases from V and 8 bases from J; bases unmatched to any gene: 6. CDR3 sequence: CASSLTLTGAEAFF. The CDR3 nucleotides read TGTGCCAGCAGCTTAACCCTTACAGGGGCCGAAGCTTTCTTT. Supplemented by reference TRBV7-3 and TRBJ1-1, the full variable domain reads GAGVSQTPSNKVTEKGKYVELRCDPISGHTALYWYRQSLGQGPEFLIYFQGTGAADDSGLPNDRFFAVRPEGSVSTLKIQRTERGDSAVYLCASSLTLTGAEAFFGQGTRLTVV.

The chain carries TRBV13 and TRBJ2-7, with D perhaps being TRBD1 or TRBD2 (5 bases each). From germline, CDR1 is PRHDT and CDR2 FYEKMQ (reference sequence). V lost 2 bases and J 3 bases, leaving 11 bases between the germline ends. The CDR3 has 14 residues. CDR3 sequence (DNA): TGTGCCAGCAGCTTACGAGGGGAAAGCTACGAGCAGTACTTC. This encodes CASSLRGESYEQYF.

The chain has TRBV6-1 and TRBJ2-7, with D perhaps matching TRBD1 or TRBD2 (6 bases each). The CDR3 runs to 13 residues. Germline-derived CDR1 and CDR2 are MNHNS and SASEGT. V shed 6 bases and J shed 3 bases, with 12 bases lying between them. This CDR3 reads CASSEGGSYEQYF. The CDR3 bases are TGTGCCAGCAGCGAGGGGGGCAGCTACGAGCAGTACTTC.

The V gene is TRBV6-4, the J gene TRBJ2-2, with D perhaps TRBD2 (6 bases). With 5 bases removed from V and 1 base from J, the gap between germline ends came to 11 bases. The V gene's germline CDR1 is MRHNA and CDR2 SNTAGT. This CDR3 is 15 amino acids long. CDR3: CASSRNSGNTGELFF. In nucleotides, the CDR3 is TGTGCCAGCAGTCGAAATAGCGGGAACACCGGGGAGCTGTTTTTT.

This chain's CDR3 is CASSPNYREANSPLHF. The DNA for the CDR3 is TGTGCCAGCTCACCAAACTACAGGGAGGCTAATTCACCCCTCCACTTT. This sequence joins TRBV18 and TRBJ1-6; TRBD1 is a possible D gene (6 bases). Trimming removed 2 bases at V and 6 bases at J, with 14 bases between. Germline loops: CDR1 KGHSH, CDR2 LQKENI. The CDR3 is 16 amino acids.

V usage is TRBV10-1 and J usage is TRBJ1-1, with D perhaps TRBD1 (5 bases). V was clipped by 3 bases and J by 3 bases, with 14 bases between them. This CDR3 has 15 residues. Looked up from germline, CDR1 is WNHNN and CDR2 is SYGVQD (reference sequence). Written as DNA, the CDR3 is TGCGCCAGCAGTGAAACAGGCGCTCCGGACACTGAAGCTTTCTTT. This gives the protein CASSETGAPDTEAFF.

V and J are TRBV14 and TRBJ2-3; tentatively, D is TRBD1 or TRBD2 (5 bases each). Trimming shortened V by 1 base and J by 4 bases, and 15 bases separated the two germline ends. The CDR3 consists of 16 residues. Germline V gives CDR1 SGHDN, CDR2 FVKESK. The CDR3, as DNA: TGTGCCAGCAGCCAAGTTGCCGGGACCAAAGCAGATACGCAGTATTTT. It translates to CASSQVAGTKADTQYF.

CDR3 sequence: CASSKRVVSYEQYF. CDR3 bases: TGTGCCAGCAGCAAAAGAGTGGTCTCCTACGAGCAGTACTTC. V is TRBV13 and J is TRBJ2-7; no firm D call. V was pared by 5 bases and J by 0 bases, with 11 bases between. Per the germline V gene, CDR1 is PRHDT and CDR2 is FYEKMQ (reference sequence). The CDR3 runs 14 residues.

This chain joins TRBV5-1 and TRBJ2-7, with 8 bases that match TRBD1. The V gene end was trimmed by 4 bases and the J gene end by 4 bases; junction bases not matched to a gene: 7. The CDR3 has 14 residues. Germline lookup yields CDR1 SGHRS and CDR2 YFSETQ. The CDR3 sequence: CASSPPDRVYEQYF. DNA of the CDR3: TGCGCCAGCAGCCCTCCGGACAGGGTTTACGAGCAGTACTTC.

This clone came up once. The chain links TRBV30 to TRBJ2-5, with D unresolved. V shed 2 bases and J shed 3 bases, with 10 bases lying between them. The CDR3 consists of 13 residues. Germline-derived CDR1 and CDR2 are GTSNPN and SVGIG (reference sequence). CDR3 sequence: CAWSRFAEETQYF. CDR3 coding DNA: TGTGCCTGGAGTCGATTTGCCGAAGAGACCCAGTACTTC.

The chain employs TRBV10-2 and TRBJ2-5; 10 positions agree with TRBD1. The tail of the sequence fits TRBJ2-7 better, so the J call may be wrong. Germline V gives CDR1 WSHSY, CDR2 SAAADI. The CDR3 length is 19 residues. CDR3 DNA: TGCGCCAGCAGAGAGGGCGGGACAGGGGCCTACTTGGTGGCCTACGAGCAGTACTTC. Protein product: CASREGGTGAYLVAYEQYF.

This chain connects TRBV9 to TRBJ1-6; 7 bases fit TRBD1. V lost 4 bases, J lost 7 bases, and 5 bases stayed unmatched. In germline, CDR1 is SGDLS, CDR2 YYNGEE. The CDR3 has 14 amino acids. CDR3 in amino acids: CASSRDRNNSPLHF. CDR3 nucleotides: TGTGCCAGCAGCAGGGACAGAAACAATTCACCCCTCCACTTT.

This clone showed up just once. The chain employs TRBV6-5 and TRBJ1-2; 9 bases align to TRBD1. The V and J ends lost 10 bases and 6 bases, in that order; junction bases with no gene match: 6. In germline, CDR1 is MNHEY, CDR2 SVGAGI. This CDR3 is built from 12 residues. The CDR3 coding sequence is TGTGCCACCAGGACAGGGGAGGATGGCTACACCTTC. Amino acids: CATRTGEDGYTF.

The rearrangement joins TRBV5-1 to TRBJ1-3; D uncertain. The CDR3 runs to 13 residues. With 4 bases removed from V and 11 bases from J, the gap between germline ends came to 16 bases. Germline values: CDR1 SGHRS, CDR2 YFSETQ. This CDR3 reads CASSPTDGRAIYF. In DNA form, the CDR3 reads TGCGCCAGCAGCCCAACGGACGGGAGGGCCATATATTTT.

The V gene is TRBV6-5, the J gene TRBJ2-3; TRBD1 matches 7 bases. J gave up 5 bases and V 6 bases, and 8 bases lay outside the gene matches. The CDR3 is 14 residues long. Germline CDR1 reads MNHEY; CDR2 reads SVGAGI. This CDR3 is CASSLLGQRDTQYF. The DNA for the CDR3 is TGTGCCAGCAGCCTCCTGGGACAGCGAGATACGCAGTATTTT.

The chain links TRBV29-1 to TRBJ2-7; possibly TRBD1 for D (6 bases). V was clipped by 4 bases and J by 6 bases, with 10 bases between them. The CDR3 is 11 residues long. Germline CDR1 and CDR2: SQVTM and ANQGSEA. The CDR3 nucleotides are TGCAGCGTTGGTTCAGGGGTCGAGCAGTACTTC. Translating gives CSVGSGVEQYF.

The J gene is TRBJ2-1, the V gene TRBV9; D perhaps matches TRBD1 (5 bases). This CDR3 spans 13 amino acids. Germline V gives CDR1 SGDLS, CDR2 YYNGEE. V lost 0 bases and J 5 bases, leaving 6 bases between the germline ends. CDR3 DNA: TGTGCCAGCAGCGTAGTGGGGCACAATGAGCAGTTCTTC. It specifies CASSVVGHNEQFF.

This chain links TRBV4-2 with TRBJ2-3, with D tentatively TRBD1 (8 bases). Germline V gene lookup returns CDR1 LGHNA and CDR2 YNFKEQ. This CDR3 spans 15 amino acids. Trimming shortened V by 4 bases and J by 3 bases, and 14 bases separated the two germline ends. CDR3 amino acids: CASSRGQGGTDTQYF. The CDR3 DNA sequence: TGTGCCAGCAGCCGCGGACAGGGAGGGACAGATACGCAGTATTTT.

The chain carries TRBV27 and TRBJ2-6; unclear D gene. Germline CDR1 MNHEY, CDR2 SMNVEV (reference sequence). Trimming took off 1 base at V and 4 bases at J, with 8 bases between the two ends. The CDR3 totals 15 residues. The CDR3 nucleotides are TGTGCCAGCAGTTTATTAGTCTCCGGGGCCAACGTCCTGACTTTC. Encoded protein: CASSLLVSGANVLTF.

The V and J genes are TRBV5-1 and TRBJ1-1, with a possible D match to TRBD1 (5 bases). CDR1 SGHRS and CDR2 YFSETQ come from the germline V gene. There are 16 residues in the CDR3. Deletions cut 2 bases from V and 1 base from J, with 15 bases between. This CDR3 reads CASSFGGASWNTEAFF. As DNA, the CDR3 is TGCGCCAGCAGCTTTGGAGGGGCCTCCTGGAACACTGAAGCTTTCTTT.

The chain carries TRBV18 and TRBJ2-7, with TRBD1 matching over 10 bases. CDR3 length equals 15 residues. J lost 2 bases, V lost 4 bases, and 5 bases had no gene match. CDR1 and CDR2 (germline): KGHSH, LQKENI. In nucleotides, the CDR3 is TGTGCCAGCTCACTCGGGACAGGGGTGACCTACGAGCAGTACTTC. This gives the protein CASSLGTGVTYEQYF.

This chain connects TRBV11-2 to TRBJ1-1; D gene unclear. CDR3 size: 13 residues. Between the trimmed V and J ends, which lost 5 bases and 1 base, there was a span of 8 bases. Germline lookup yields CDR1 SGHAT and CDR2 FQNNGV. The CDR3 is CASSGVGNTEAFF. CDR3 sequence (DNA): TGTGCCAGCAGCGGGGTCGGGAACACTGAAGCTTTCTTT. Filled out from reference TRBV11-2 and TRBJ1-1, the complete variable domain reads EAGVAQSPRYKIIEKRQSVAFWCNPISGHATLYWYQQILGQGPKLLIQFQNNGVVDDSQLPKDRFSAERLKGVDSTLKIQPAKLEDSAVYLCASSGVGNTEAFFGQGTRLTVV.

This chain uses TRBV29-1 with TRBJ2-3, with D possibly matching TRBD1 (6 bases). The V and J ends lost 4 bases and 2 bases respectively, with 13 bases between them. The CDR3 spans 14 residues. From germline, CDR1 is SQVTM and CDR2 ANQGSEA. CDR3: CSVATGGPTDTQYF. The CDR3 coding sequence is TGCAGCGTTGCGACAGGTGGTCCCACAGATACGCAGTATTTT.

The V gene is TRBV5-1, the J gene TRBJ2-1; 11 nucleotides match TRBD2. CDR1 is SGHRS and CDR2 is YFSETQ in the germline V gene. There are 15 residues in the CDR3. After removal of 0 bases from V and 4 bases from J, the junction contained 0 bases not matched to a gene. DNA for the CDR3: TGCGCCAGCAGCTTGGCTAGCGGGGGGTACAATGAGCAGTTCTTC. This sequence encodes CASSLASGGYNEQFF.